This record looks at one TCR beta chain sequence and its context. What it binds is unknown. Only in-frame clones appear in the TCRdb table, and some are missing; sequencing was by immunoSEQ multiplex PCR. The profile covers 20,000 to 25,000 clones, with approximately 85% appearing a single time and more than 13% taken by the ten largest. As to time point: new active TB diagnosis, blood taken before or within 7 days of starting treatment. The data belong to a study of T cells in tuberculosis. Turning to the study itself: Blood was taken before or within 7 days of anti-tuberculosis therapy.

Study-level points and caveats: Shorter CDR3-alpha in active tuberculosis partly drove smaller distances. Smaller distances to GMM-specific TCRs suggested their expansion in active tuberculosis.

Material: PBMCs, obtained at tuberculosis diagnosis. The sequence came from an adult with tuberculosis.

The CDR3 nucleotides are TGTGCCAGCAGGCTACAGGGTCGAGAGACCCAGTACTTC. This gives the protein CASRLQGRETQYF. This chain joins TRBV27 and TRBJ2-5; possible D gene TRBD1, 6 bases. Trimming removed 6 bases from V and 4 bases from J, with 12 bases in between. This CDR3 has 13 residues. Germline assignment: CDR1 MNHEY and CDR2 SMNVEV (reference sequence).